Each of the 2 T cell receptor beta chains below was sequenced from the same sample in a study of shared clonotypes between healthy human individuals. The repertoire was sequenced with immunoSEQ multiplex PCR; TCRdb's copy has only in-frame clones and lacks some. Found here are more than 450,000 clones, 70% to 80% of them singletons; the top ten hold approximately 12%. Sequencing was performed on PBMCs. The source of these receptors is a woman between 40 and 50 years old in good health. Some clones in this sample may be carry-over from other donors' samples.

This sequence joins TRBV7-2 and TRBJ1-5, with D uncertain. The germline gives CDR1 SGHTA, CDR2 FQGNSA. The V and J ends lost 3 bases and 0 bases respectively, with 3 bases between them. The CDR3 runs 13 residues. The CDR3 loop is CASSFYSNQPQHF. CDR3 coding DNA: TGTGCCAGCAGCTTCTATAGCAATCAGCCCCAGCATTTT.

The chain recombines TRBV18 with TRBJ2-1; the D is unclear. V lost 0 bases and J 10 bases, leaving 13 bases between the germline ends. The length of the CDR3 is 14 residues. CDR1 is KGHSH, CDR2 LQKENI, per germline. The CDR3 reads CASSPPGEAREQFF. CDR3 nucleotides: TGTGCCAGCTCACCACCTGGGGAAGCTCGGGAGCAGTTCTTC.